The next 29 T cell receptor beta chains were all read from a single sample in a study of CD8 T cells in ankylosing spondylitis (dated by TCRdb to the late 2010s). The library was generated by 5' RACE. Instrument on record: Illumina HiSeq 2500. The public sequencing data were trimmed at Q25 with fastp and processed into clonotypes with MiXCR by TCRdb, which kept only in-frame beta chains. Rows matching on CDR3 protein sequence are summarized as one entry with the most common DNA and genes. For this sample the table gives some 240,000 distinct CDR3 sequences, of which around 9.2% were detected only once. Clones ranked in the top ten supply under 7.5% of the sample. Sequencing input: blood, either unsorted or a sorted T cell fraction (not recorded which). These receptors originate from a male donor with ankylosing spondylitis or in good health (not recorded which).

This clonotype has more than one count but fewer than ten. CDR3 amino acids: CSARAGTGSSNQPQHF. The CDR3 DNA sequence: TGCAGTGCTAGAGCCGGGACAGGGAGTAGCAATCAGCCCCAGCATTTT. This rearrangement joins TRBV20-1 to TRBJ1-5, with 9 bases fitting TRBD1. V shed 1 base, J shed 0 bases, and the junction held 4 bases outside the gene matches. Per germline, CDR1 DFQATT and CDR2 SNEGSKA (reference sequence). The CDR3 covers 16 residues.

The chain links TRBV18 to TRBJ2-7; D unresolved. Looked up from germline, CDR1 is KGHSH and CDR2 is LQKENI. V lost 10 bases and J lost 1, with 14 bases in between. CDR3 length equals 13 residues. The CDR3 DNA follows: TGTGCCACCTCTGAAGGGCAGTCCTACGAGCAGTACTTC. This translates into CATSEGQSYEQYF.

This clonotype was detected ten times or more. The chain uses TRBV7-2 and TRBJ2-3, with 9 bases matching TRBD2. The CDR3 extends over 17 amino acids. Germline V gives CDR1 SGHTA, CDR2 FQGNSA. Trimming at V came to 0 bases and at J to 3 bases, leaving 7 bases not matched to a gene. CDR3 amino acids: CASSLAYGGGATDTQYF. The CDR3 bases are TGTGCCAGCAGCTTAGCGTATGGCGGGGGGGCGACAGATACGCAGTATTTT.

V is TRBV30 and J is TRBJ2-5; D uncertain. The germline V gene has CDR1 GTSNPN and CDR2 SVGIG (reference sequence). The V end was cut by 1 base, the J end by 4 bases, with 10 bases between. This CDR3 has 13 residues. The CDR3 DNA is TGTGCCTGGAGTGAACAACCCGGAGAGACCCAGTACTTC. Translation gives CAWSEQPGETQYF.

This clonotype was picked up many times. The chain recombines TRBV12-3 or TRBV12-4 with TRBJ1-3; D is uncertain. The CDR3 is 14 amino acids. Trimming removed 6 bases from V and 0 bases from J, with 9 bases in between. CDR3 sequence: CASSSISSGNTIYF. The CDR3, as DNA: TGTGCCAGCAGCTCCATCTCCTCTGGAAACACCATATATTTT.

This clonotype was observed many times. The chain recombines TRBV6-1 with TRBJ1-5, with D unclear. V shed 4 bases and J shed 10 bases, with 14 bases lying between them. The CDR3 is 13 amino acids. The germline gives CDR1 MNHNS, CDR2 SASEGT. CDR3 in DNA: TGTGCCAGCAGTGGTGAGGGATTGGGACCCCAGCATTTT. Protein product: CASSGEGLGPQHF.

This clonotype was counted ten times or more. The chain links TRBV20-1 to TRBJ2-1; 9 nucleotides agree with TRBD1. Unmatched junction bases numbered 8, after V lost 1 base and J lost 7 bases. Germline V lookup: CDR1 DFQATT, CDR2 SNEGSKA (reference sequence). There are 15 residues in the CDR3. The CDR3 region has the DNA TGCAGTGCTAGAGCTCCGGGACAGGGTCATAATGAGCAGTTCTTC. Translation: CSARAPGQGHNEQFF.

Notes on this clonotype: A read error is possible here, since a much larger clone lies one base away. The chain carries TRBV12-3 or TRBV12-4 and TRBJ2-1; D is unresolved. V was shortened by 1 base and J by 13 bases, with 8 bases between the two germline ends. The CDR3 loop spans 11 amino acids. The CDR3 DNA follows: TGTGCCAGCAGTTTAGTAGAGCCCCAGTTCTTC. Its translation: CASSLVEPQFF.

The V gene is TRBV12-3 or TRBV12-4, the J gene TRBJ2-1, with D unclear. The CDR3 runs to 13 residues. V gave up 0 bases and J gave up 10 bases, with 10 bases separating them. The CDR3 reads CASSLAGLREQFF. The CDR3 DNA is TGTGCCAGCAGTTTAGCGGGTCTTAGGGAGCAGTTCTTC.

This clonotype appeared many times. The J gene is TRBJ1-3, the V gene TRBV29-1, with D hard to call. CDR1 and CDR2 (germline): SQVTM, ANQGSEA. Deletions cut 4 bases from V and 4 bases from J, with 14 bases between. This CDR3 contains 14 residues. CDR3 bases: TGCAGCGTTGTCCCCCAGGCGGTGGGAAACACCATATATTTT. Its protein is CSVVPQAVGNTIYF.

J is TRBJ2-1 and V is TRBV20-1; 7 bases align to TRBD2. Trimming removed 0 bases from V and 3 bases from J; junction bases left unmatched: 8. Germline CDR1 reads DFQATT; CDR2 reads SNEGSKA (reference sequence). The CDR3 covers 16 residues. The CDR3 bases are TGCAGTGCTAGAGATCTCAGTCCTAGCGGCTACAATGAGCAGTTCTTC. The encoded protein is CSARDLSPSGYNEQFF.

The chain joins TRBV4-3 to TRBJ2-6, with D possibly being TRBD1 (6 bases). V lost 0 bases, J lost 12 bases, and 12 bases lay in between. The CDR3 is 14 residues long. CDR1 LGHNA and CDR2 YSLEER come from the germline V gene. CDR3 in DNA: TGCGCCAGCAGCCAAGATAGGGCAGGGGTCGTCCTGACTTTC. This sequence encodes CASSQDRAGVVLTF.

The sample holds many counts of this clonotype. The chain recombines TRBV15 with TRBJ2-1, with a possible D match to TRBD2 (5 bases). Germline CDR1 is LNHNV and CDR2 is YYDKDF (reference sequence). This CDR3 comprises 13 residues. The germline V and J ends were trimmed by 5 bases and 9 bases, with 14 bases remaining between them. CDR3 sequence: CATSHLAEAEQFF. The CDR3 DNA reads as TGTGCCACCAGCCACCTAGCAGAGGCTGAGCAGTTCTTC. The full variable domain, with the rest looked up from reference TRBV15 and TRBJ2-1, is DAMVIQNPRYQVTQFGKPVTLSCSQTLNHNVMYWYQQKSSQAPKLLFHYYDKDFNNEADTPDNFQSRRPNTSFCFLDIRSPGLGDTAMYLCATSHLAEAEQFFGPGTRLTVL.

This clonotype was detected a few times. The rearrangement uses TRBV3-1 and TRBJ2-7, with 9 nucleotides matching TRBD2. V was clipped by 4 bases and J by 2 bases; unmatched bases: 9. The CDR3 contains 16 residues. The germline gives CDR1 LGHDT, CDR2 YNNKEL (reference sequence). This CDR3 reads CASSPPYSGRAYEQYF. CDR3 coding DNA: TGTGCCAGCAGCCCCCCTTATAGCGGGAGAGCCTACGAGCAGTACTTC.

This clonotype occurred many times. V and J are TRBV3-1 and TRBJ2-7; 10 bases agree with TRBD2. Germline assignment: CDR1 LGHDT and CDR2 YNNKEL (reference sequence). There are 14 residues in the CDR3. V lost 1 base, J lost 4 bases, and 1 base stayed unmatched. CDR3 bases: TGTGCCAGCAGCCAAGGGACTAGCGGTTACGAGCAGTACTTC. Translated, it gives CASSQGTSGYEQYF.

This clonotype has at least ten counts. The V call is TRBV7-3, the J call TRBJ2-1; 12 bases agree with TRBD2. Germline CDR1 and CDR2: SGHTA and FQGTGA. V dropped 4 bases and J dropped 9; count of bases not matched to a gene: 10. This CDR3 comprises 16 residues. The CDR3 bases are TGTGCCAGCAGCTCAAGTCCTAGCGGGGGGGAAGGTGAGCAGTTCTTC. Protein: CASSSSPSGGEGEQFF.

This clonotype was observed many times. The CDR3, as DNA: TGCGCCAGCAGCAAGGGAACCGGGACAGGGCTTAGTGAGACCCAGTACTTC. Translated: CASSKGTGTGLSETQYF. The genes are TRBV5-1 and TRBJ2-5; 9 nucleotides align to TRBD1. The junction had 15 bases not matched to a gene; V was cut back by 4 bases and J by 5 bases. CDR1 is SGHRS and CDR2 is YFSETQ in the germline V gene. The CDR3 length is 17 residues.

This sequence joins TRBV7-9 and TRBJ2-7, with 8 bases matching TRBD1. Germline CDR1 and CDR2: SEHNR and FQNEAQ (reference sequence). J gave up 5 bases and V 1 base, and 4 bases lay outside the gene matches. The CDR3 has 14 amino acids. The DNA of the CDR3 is TGTGCCAGCAGCTTAGGGACAGGGAGGAACGAGCAGTACTTC. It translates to CASSLGTGRNEQYF.

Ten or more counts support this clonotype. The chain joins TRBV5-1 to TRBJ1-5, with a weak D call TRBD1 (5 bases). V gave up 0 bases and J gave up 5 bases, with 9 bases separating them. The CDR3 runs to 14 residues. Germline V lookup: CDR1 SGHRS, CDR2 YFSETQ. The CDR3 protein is CASSLGGVHQPQHF. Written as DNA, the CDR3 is TGCGCCAGCAGCTTGGGAGGGGTCCATCAGCCCCAGCATTTT.

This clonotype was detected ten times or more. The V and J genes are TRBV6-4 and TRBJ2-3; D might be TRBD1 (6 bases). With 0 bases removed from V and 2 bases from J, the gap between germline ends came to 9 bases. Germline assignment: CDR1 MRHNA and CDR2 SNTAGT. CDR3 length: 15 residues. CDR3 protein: CASSDSGGNTDTQYF. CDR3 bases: TGTGCCAGCAGTGACTCAGGGGGTAACACAGATACGCAGTATTTT.

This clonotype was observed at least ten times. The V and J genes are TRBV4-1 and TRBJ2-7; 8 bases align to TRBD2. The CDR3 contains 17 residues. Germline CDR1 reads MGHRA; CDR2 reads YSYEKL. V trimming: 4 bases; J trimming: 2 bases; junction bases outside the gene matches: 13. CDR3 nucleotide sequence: TGCGCCAGCAGCCGGAGTAGCGGGACCAGGAGGACCTACGAGCAGTACTTC. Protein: CASSRSSGTRRTYEQYF.

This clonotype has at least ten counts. CDR3 region: CASSQEGRLNEKLFF. The DNA of the CDR3 is TGCGCCAGCAGCCAAGAAGGCCGGCTTAATGAAAAACTGTTTTTT. The V and J genes are TRBV4-3 and TRBJ1-4; no definite D call. This CDR3 has 15 residues. From germline, CDR1 is LGHNA and CDR2 YSLEER. Trimming cost V 0 bases and J 4 bases, with 9 bases left between them.

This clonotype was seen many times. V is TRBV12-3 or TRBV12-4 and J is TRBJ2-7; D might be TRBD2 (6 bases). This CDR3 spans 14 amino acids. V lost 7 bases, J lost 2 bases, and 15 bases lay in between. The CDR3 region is CASTISGLTYEQYF. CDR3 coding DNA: TGTGCCAGCACCATTTCGGGACTGACCTACGAGCAGTACTTC.

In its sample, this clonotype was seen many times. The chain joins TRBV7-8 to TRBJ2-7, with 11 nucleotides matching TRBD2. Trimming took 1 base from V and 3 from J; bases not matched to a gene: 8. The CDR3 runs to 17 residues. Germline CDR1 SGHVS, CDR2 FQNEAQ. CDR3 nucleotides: TGTGCCAGCAGCTTAGATGGGCGACTAGCGGGGATCTACGAGCAGTACTTC. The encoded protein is CASSLDGRLAGIYEQYF.

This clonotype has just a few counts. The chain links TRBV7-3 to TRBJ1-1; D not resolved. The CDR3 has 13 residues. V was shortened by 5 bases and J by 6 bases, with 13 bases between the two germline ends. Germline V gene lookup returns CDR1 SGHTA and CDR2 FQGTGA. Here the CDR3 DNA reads TGTGCCAGCAGCCCGGGAACCGGCGCTGAAGCTTTCTTT. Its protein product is CASSPGTGAEAFF.

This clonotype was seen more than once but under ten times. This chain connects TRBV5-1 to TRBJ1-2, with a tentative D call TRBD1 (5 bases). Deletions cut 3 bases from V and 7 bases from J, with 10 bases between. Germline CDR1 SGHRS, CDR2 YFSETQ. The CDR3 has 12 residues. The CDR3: CASSSGRGGYTF. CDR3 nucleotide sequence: TGCGCCAGCAGCTCGGGAAGGGGTGGCTACACCTTC.

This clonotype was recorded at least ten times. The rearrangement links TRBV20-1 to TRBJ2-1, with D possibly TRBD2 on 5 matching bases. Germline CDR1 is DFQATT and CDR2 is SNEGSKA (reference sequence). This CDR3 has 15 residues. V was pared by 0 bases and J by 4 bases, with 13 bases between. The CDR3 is CSAREGRTPYNEQFF. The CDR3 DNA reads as TGCAGTGCTAGAGAAGGAAGGACTCCGTACAATGAGCAGTTCTTC.

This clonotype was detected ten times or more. The CDR3 loop is CAISESGTGFTDTQYF. The CDR3 nucleotides read TGTGCCATCAGTGAGTCGGGGACAGGGTTCACAGATACGCAGTATTTT. The gene calls are TRBV10-3 and TRBJ2-3, with TRBD1 matching 9 bases. V lost 0 bases, J lost 2 bases, and 3 bases stayed unmatched. This CDR3 is built from 16 residues. The germline V gene encodes CDR1 ENHRY and CDR2 SYGVKD.

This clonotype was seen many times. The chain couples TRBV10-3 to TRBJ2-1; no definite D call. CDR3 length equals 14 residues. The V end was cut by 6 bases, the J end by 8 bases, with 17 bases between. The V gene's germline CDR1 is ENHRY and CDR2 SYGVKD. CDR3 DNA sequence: TGTGCCATCAGGGATCCCCCCCTTAGGGATGAGCAGTTCTTC. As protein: CAIRDPPLRDEQFF.